This T cell receptor beta chain was recovered during a study of monozygotic twins with cystic fibrosis. The overall study: Three micrograms of fragmented DNA underwent roughly 16 PCR cycles for library preparation. Study-level points and caveats: Nucleotide-identical clonotype sharing was significantly higher within monozygotic CF twin pairs than between unrelated CF individuals. Median Simpson clonality of approximately 0.01 suggested naive T cells predominated.

Remarks on this clone: The antigen is not known.

The ends were cut back, 2 bases at V and 7 bases at J, with 9 bases in the middle. The length of the CDR3 is 12 residues. Looked up from germline, CDR1 is SGHRS and CDR2 is YFSETQ. The repertoire was sequenced with immunoSEQ multiplex PCR; TCRdb's copy has only in-frame clones and lacks some. The sample has 13,000 to 15,000 clones, roughly nine tenths seen once. Sequenced material: blood. The chain carries TRBV5-1 and TRBJ1-2; no reliable D call. The clonotype originates from a boy younger than 18 with cystic fibrosis. The CDR3 coding sequence is TGCGCCAGCAGCTTTTATGGATCTGGCTACACCTTC. It yields the protein CASSFYGSGYTF. Filled out from reference TRBV5-1 and TRBJ1-2, the complete variable domain reads KAGVTQTPRYLIKTRGQQVTLSCSPISGHRSVSWYQQTPGQGLQFLFEYFSETQRNKGNFPGRFSGRQFSNSRSEMNVSTLELGDSALYLCASSFYGSGYTFGSGTRLTVV.